One sample yielded the 27 T cell receptor beta chains listed below, sequenced in a study of blood T cells in healthy people across ages. Then a second PCR, running about 6 to 12 cycles, was carried out with a sample-barcoded 5' primer and a J-beta primer mix. TCRdb reprocessed the 5' RACE reads via MiXCR and lists one record per CDR3 protein. The data contain roughly 2 million distinct CDR3 sequences, just under 50% of them singletons. What was sequenced was blood. Receptor source: a woman in her thirties or forties in good health.

J is TRBJ1-2 and V is TRBV7-6, with D maybe TRBD1 (5 bases). Germline V CDR1 and CDR2: SGHVS, FNYEAQ. The CDR3 spans 14 residues. V lost 7 bases to trimming and J lost 2 bases, with 14 bases between them. CDR3 protein: CASNPGWANYGYTF. The CDR3 DNA reads as TGTGCCAGCAACCCAGGGTGGGCAAACTATGGCTACACCTTC.

The chain is built from TRBV6-2 or TRBV6-3 and TRBJ2-7, with D perhaps matching TRBD2 (5 bases). The DNA end favors TRBJ2-5, so the J call may be wrong. The V gene's germline CDR1 is MNHEY and CDR2 SVGEGT. The length of the CDR3 is 14 residues. The CDR3 DNA reads as TGTGCCAGCAGTTACTCCCCGGGGTTGGCGACCCAGTACTTC. This gives the protein CASSYSPGLATQYF.

The gene calls are TRBV6-1 and TRBJ1-1, with 7 bases identical to TRBD1. The CDR3 totals 14 residues. J lost 6 bases, V lost 5 bases, and 9 bases had no gene match. Germline V gene data show CDR1 as MNHNS and CDR2 as SASEGT. CDR3 region: CASSRQGGRAEAFF. The CDR3 bases are TGTGCCAGCAGTAGACAGGGAGGACGCGCTGAAGCTTTCTTT.

The chain employs TRBV20-1 and TRBJ2-7; 10 positions agree with TRBD2. The trim removed 6 bases at V and 6 bases at J, leaving 14 bases unmatched. CDR3 size: 15 residues. Germline V gene lookup returns CDR1 DFQATT and CDR2 SNEGSKA (reference sequence). This chain's CDR3 is CSAPRSGGVIGEQYF. CDR3 sequence (DNA): TGCAGTGCACCCCGGAGCGGGGGGGTTATTGGCGAGCAGTACTTC.

This clonotype occurred a few times. This sequence joins TRBV27 and TRBJ1-4; tentatively, D is TRBD1 (6 bases). Germline V gene sequence: CDR1 MNHEY, CDR2 SMNVEV (reference sequence). Trimming shortened V by 2 bases and J by 6 bases, and 16 bases separated the two germline ends. This CDR3 is built from 16 residues. CDR3 sequence (DNA): TGTGCCAGCAGTTTAAAGACAGGTCCCCGAGATGAAAAACTGTTTTTT. This codes for CASSLKTGPRDEKLFF. Based on the CDR3 plus reference TRBV27 and TRBJ1-4, the full variable domain is EAQVTQNPRYLITVTGKKLTVTCSQNMNHEYMSWYRQDPGLGLRQIYYSMNVEVTDKGDVPEGYKVSRKEKRNFPLILESPSPNQTSLYFCASSLKTGPRDEKLFFGSGTQLSVL.

This clonotype occurred once. V usage is TRBV7-9 and J usage is TRBJ1-2; 7 bases fit TRBD1. The germline gives CDR1 SEHNR, CDR2 FQNEAQ (reference sequence). The trim removed 5 bases at V and 3 bases at J, leaving 9 bases unmatched. This CDR3 is built from 15 residues. The CDR3 DNA is TGTGCCAGCAGCGACTGGGACAGAAGGTACTATGGCTACACCTTC. This sequence encodes CASSDWDRRYYGYTF.

The genes are TRBV6-2 or TRBV6-3 and TRBJ2-4; D is unresolved. V shed 5 bases and J shed 1 base, with 9 bases lying between them. Germline loops: CDR1 MNHEY, CDR2 SVGEGT. The CDR3 runs 14 residues. CDR3 sequence: CASSDQVAKNIQYF. CDR3 coding DNA: TGTGCCAGCAGTGACCAGGTCGCCAAAAACATTCAGTACTTC.

The chain employs TRBV27 and TRBJ2-5; 9 nucleotides match TRBD2. CDR1 is MNHEY, CDR2 SMNVEV, per germline (reference sequence). The V and J ends lost 7 bases and 1 base, in that order; junction bases with no gene match: 7. This CDR3 spans 15 amino acids. The CDR3 nucleotides are TGTGCCAGCACAATTAATAGCGGGGGCCAAGAGACCCAGTACTTC. Translating it yields CASTINSGGQETQYF.

This clonotype is a singleton in its sample. The V and J genes are TRBV11-1 and TRBJ2-5, with D possibly TRBD2 on 6 matching bases. CDR1 is SGHAT and CDR2 is FQDESV in the germline V gene (reference sequence). This CDR3 has 14 amino acids. Trimming pared 7 bases from V and 2 bases from J, leaving 14 bases between. CDR3 nucleotide sequence: TGTGCCAGCAACCCACGACGGGGGCAAGAGACCCAGTACTTC. Amino acids: CASNPRRGQETQYF.

The CDR3 DNA is TGCAGTGCCCCTAAGACTAGCGCGGAGACCCAGTACTTC. Encoded protein: CSAPKTSAETQYF. This chain joins TRBV20-1 and TRBJ2-7, with TRBD2 identical over 8 bases. The end of the DNA aligns better with TRBJ2-5, so the J call may be wrong. CDR1 DFQATT and CDR2 SNEGSKA come from the germline V gene (reference sequence). The CDR3 length is 13 residues.

In this sample, this clonotype turned up once. The chain has TRBV2 and TRBJ2-5; D may be TRBD1 (5 bases). Trimming took off 8 bases at V and 9 bases at J, with 13 bases between the two ends. Germline-derived CDR1 and CDR2 are SNHLY and FYNNEI. CDR3 length: 11 residues. DNA for the CDR3: TGTGCCAGCCACAGGTCCGTGGCCCAGTACTTC. It specifies CASHRSVAQYF.

This clonotype was seen a few times. This sequence joins TRBV28 and TRBJ2-1; D possibly corresponds to TRBD2 (5 bases). The V and J ends lost 8 bases and 1 base respectively, with 12 bases between them. Germline-derived CDR1 and CDR2 are MDHEN and SYDVKM. The CDR3 contains 14 residues. In DNA form, the CDR3 reads TGTGCCAGCCTCCCATCGGGGTCCTACAATGAGCAGTTCTTC. Amino acid sequence: CASLPSGSYNEQFF.

The rearrangement joins TRBV18 to TRBJ2-5; D is perhaps TRBD2 (5 bases). The V gene's germline CDR1 is KGHSH and CDR2 LQKENI. Between the trimmed V and J ends, which lost 2 bases and 4 bases, there was a span of 14 bases. There are 15 residues in the CDR3. The CDR3 DNA follows: TGTGCCAGCTCACCATTGACCAACGGAGGAGAGACCCAGTACTTC. Translating it yields CASSPLTNGGETQYF. Full variable domain (rest looked up from reference TRBV18 and TRBJ2-5): NAGVMQNPRHLVRRRGQEARLRCSPMKGHSHVYWYRQLPEEGLKFMVYLQKENIIDESGMPKERFSAEFPKEGPSILRIQQVVRGDSAAYFCASSPLTNGGETQYFGPGTRLLVL.

This chain links TRBV9 with TRBJ2-6, with 7 bases lining up with TRBD1. There are 16 residues in the CDR3. V lost 2 bases to trimming and J lost 0 bases; unmatched junction nucleotides: 2. Germline V CDR1 and CDR2: SGDLS, YYNGEE. Here the CDR3 reads CASSVNRGSGANVLTF. CDR3 nucleotide sequence: TGTGCCAGCAGCGTCAACAGGGGCTCTGGGGCCAACGTCCTGACTTTC.

The V gene is TRBV27, the J gene TRBJ2-3, with 9 nucleotides matching TRBD1. V was clipped by 6 bases and J by 1 base; unmatched bases: 8. There are 16 residues in the CDR3. Germline CDR1 reads MNHEY; CDR2 reads SMNVEV (reference sequence). The CDR3 DNA is TGTGCCAGCAGACCCGGGACAGGGATCGGCACAGATACGCAGTATTTT. Translating it yields CASRPGTGIGTDTQYF.

The chain has TRBV4-3 and TRBJ1-2; no clear D gene. V shed 1 base and J shed 1 base, with 13 bases lying between them. CDR3 length: 16 residues. From germline, CDR1 is LGHNA and CDR2 YSLEER. CDR3 sequence reads: CASSQARPTVNYGYTF. CDR3 nucleotides: TGCGCCAGCAGCCAAGCCAGGCCCACAGTTAACTATGGCTACACCTTC.

The chain is built from TRBV12-3 or TRBV12-4 and TRBJ2-1; TRBD2 aligns across 14 bases. V was pared by 1 base and J by 8 bases, with 10 bases of the junction left unmatched. The CDR3 has 18 residues. The CDR3, as DNA: TGTGCCAGCAGTTTAGGGACTAGCGGGGGGTTCCTATCGGATGAGCAGTTCTTC. This encodes CASSLGTSGGFLSDEQFF.

This chain joins TRBV18 and TRBJ2-1; 7 bases fit TRBD2. CDR1 and CDR2 (germline): KGHSH, LQKENI. V trimming: 2 bases; J trimming: 1 base; junction bases outside the gene matches: 8. The CDR3 spans 17 residues. CDR3 sequence: CASSPVAGTSSYNEQFF. In DNA, the CDR3 is TGTGCCAGCTCACCAGTAGCGGGTACCTCTTCCTACAATGAGCAGTTCTTC.

The chain carries TRBV13 and TRBJ1-2, with D possibly TRBD1 on 5 matching bases. The germline CDR1 and CDR2 sequences are PRHDT and FYEKMQ (reference sequence). The length of the CDR3 is 18 residues. V was trimmed by 2 bases and J by 6 bases, leaving 25 bases between them. The CDR3 here is CASSLTLDTGKPHDGYTF. DNA for the CDR3: TGTGCCAGCAGCTTAACGTTAGACACAGGAAAACCACACGATGGCTACACCTTC.

The chain carries TRBV7-2 and TRBJ1-1; 11 bases are shared with TRBD1. The CDR3 covers 15 residues. CDR1 SGHTA and CDR2 FQGNSA come from the germline V gene. With 3 bases clipped from V and 7 bases from J, the junction kept 7 bases outside the gene matches. The CDR3 coding sequence is TGTGCCAGCAGCTTGAGGGACAGGGGGGAGGGTGAAGCTTTCTTT. Translated: CASSLRDRGEGEAFF.

There are a few counts of this clonotype. This CDR3 reads CASSVGWQGAYNEQFF. In nucleotides, the CDR3 is TGTGCCAGCAGCGTAGGTTGGCAGGGAGCATACAATGAGCAGTTCTTC. The chain joins TRBV9 to TRBJ2-1; D possibly uses TRBD1 or TRBD2 (5 bases each). The CDR3 extends over 16 amino acids. CDR1 is SGDLS and CDR2 is YYNGEE in the germline V gene. Deletions cut 0 bases from V and 4 bases from J, with 14 bases between.

This chain links TRBV7-2 with TRBJ2-4, with unresolved D. The CDR3 spans 17 residues. Germline V gives CDR1 SGHTA, CDR2 FQGNSA. V shed 5 bases and J shed 4 bases, with 21 bases lying between them. CDR3 in DNA: TGTGCCAGCAGCCCTCGCATAGGGCGTCAGCCAAAAAACATTCAGTACTTC. Its protein product is CASSPRIGRQPKNIQYF.

The rearrangement links TRBV12-3 or TRBV12-4 to TRBJ2-3; 9 nucleotides match TRBD2. V was clipped by 0 bases and J by 3 bases; unmatched bases: 7. The length of the CDR3 is 17 residues. CDR3 loop: CASSLAGAGGRTDTQYF. CDR3 coding DNA: TGTGCCAGCAGTTTAGCGGGCGCGGGGGGGAGGACAGATACGCAGTATTTT.

V and J are TRBV12-3 or TRBV12-4 and TRBJ2-5; the D gene is possibly TRBD1 (6 bases). V dropped 5 bases and J dropped 5 bases, with 12 bases sitting between them. The CDR3 has 13 amino acids. CDR3 coding DNA: TGTGCCAGCAGTCAGGGGAGATGGGAGACCCAGTACTTC. Translating it yields CASSQGRWETQYF.

This clonotype was detected only a few times. The rearrangement joins TRBV7-2 to TRBJ2-7; D is possibly TRBD1 (5 bases). With the DNA end fitting TRBJ2-5 better, the J assignment may be wrong. From germline, CDR1 is SGHTA and CDR2 FQGNSA. The CDR3 has 13 amino acids. Here the CDR3 reads CASSKTVLETQYF. As DNA, the CDR3 is TGTGCCAGCAGCAAGACAGTACTGGAGACCCAGTACTTC.

V gene TRBV5-1 combines with J gene TRBJ2-5; D remains ambiguous. The germline V gene encodes CDR1 SGHRS and CDR2 YFSETQ. V was clipped by 9 bases and J by 1 base, with 7 bases between them. The CDR3 consists of 11 residues. The CDR3 coding sequence is TGCGCCACCCGGGCCCAAGAGACCCAGTACTTC. Its translation is CATRAQETQYF.

This rearrangement joins TRBV2 to TRBJ2-4; 11 nucleotides align to TRBD1. The length of the CDR3 is 15 residues. Trimming cost V 3 bases and J 13 bases; bases outside gene matches: 11. Germline V gene sequence: CDR1 SNHLY, CDR2 FYNNEI. The CDR3 region is CASSETGQGVGEQYF. The CDR3 DNA reads TGTGCCAGCAGTGAGACGGGACAGGGGGTAGGGGAGCAGTACTTC.